The 20 T cell receptor beta chains below all came from one sample that was sequenced in a study of beta chain features in type 1 diabetes. Sequencing targeted expressed TCRB transcripts, as all isolated RNA had been reverse transcribed. Data came from immunoSEQ multiplex PCR; TCRdb stores just in-frame clones and leaves some out. This table has hundreds of thousands of clones, approximately 31% appearing once. Sequences were obtained from naive CD4+ T cells from blood. These receptors were taken from a young man in good health.

This clone was counted only a few times. The chain joins TRBV5-1 to TRBJ2-5; unclear D gene. CDR3 length: 14 residues. Germline-derived CDR1 and CDR2 are SGHRS and YFSETQ. Trimming removed 5 bases at V and 4 bases at J, with 15 bases between. CDR3 nucleotides: TGCGCCAGCAGTGCCCAGAGTGGGGTAGAGACCCAGTACTTC. Translated, it gives CASSAQSGVETQYF.

A few counts support this clone. V usage is TRBV7-2 and J usage is TRBJ2-2; tentative D call: TRBD1 (6 bases). V lost 4 bases and J 6 bases, leaving 9 bases between the germline ends. CDR3 size: 13 residues. The V gene's germline CDR1 is SGHTA and CDR2 FQGNSA. DNA for the CDR3: TGTGCCAGCAGCTACAGGGATCCCGGGGAGCTGTTTTTT. Encoded protein: CASSYRDPGELFF.

The chain links TRBV2 to TRBJ2-1; TRBD2 matches at 7 bases. V dropped 7 bases and J dropped 1; count of bases not matched to a gene: 7. Looked up from germline, CDR1 is SNHLY and CDR2 is FYNNEI. The CDR3 is 15 residues long. CDR3 region: CASTLSGPSYNEQFF. CDR3 DNA: TGTGCCAGCACGCTTAGCGGGCCTTCCTACAATGAGCAGTTCTTC.

This chain connects TRBV29-1 to TRBJ1-2, with TRBD1 as a possible D gene (5 bases). Deletions cut 6 bases from V and 10 bases from J, with 12 bases between. Germline V gene data show CDR1 as SQVTM and CDR2 as ANQGSEA. This CDR3 contains 10 residues. The CDR3 sequence is CSVEAGPYTF. The DNA for the CDR3 is TGCAGCGTCGAGGCGGGGCCCTACACCTTC.

This clone was observed a few times. V gene TRBV30 combines with J gene TRBJ2-3; the D gene is possibly TRBD2 (6 bases). V lost 2 bases and J 4 bases, leaving 16 bases between the germline ends. Germline V gene lookup returns CDR1 GTSNPN and CDR2 SVGIG (reference sequence). This CDR3 region has 15 residues. CDR3 protein: CAWSRAGLGPDTQYF. The CDR3 DNA sequence: TGTGCCTGGAGTAGAGCGGGTCTGGGCCCAGATACGCAGTATTTT.

The chain has TRBV30 and TRBJ2-2; 7 bases map to TRBD2. Germline V gene sequence: CDR1 GTSNPN, CDR2 SVGIG (reference sequence). The CDR3 is 12 amino acids. After removal of 4 bases from V and 6 bases from J, the junction contained 2 bases not matched to a gene. CDR3 in amino acids: CAWTRGAGELFF. CDR3 DNA sequence: TGTGCCTGGACACGGGGGGCCGGGGAGCTGTTTTTT.

The rearrangement joins TRBV6-6 to TRBJ2-7; 7 positions match TRBD2. The J segment lost 4 bases and the V segment lost 7 bases, leaving 10 bases of the junction unmatched. Germline CDR1 is MNHNY and CDR2 is SVGAGI (reference sequence). The length of the CDR3 is 14 residues. CDR3 region: CASTIAGAGYEQYF. CDR3 DNA: TGTGCCAGCACTATAGCGGGCGCGGGGTACGAGCAGTACTTC.

The chain has TRBV6-1 and TRBJ2-5, with a tentative D call TRBD2 (5 bases). Trimming removed 8 bases at V and 5 bases at J, with 12 bases between. Germline values: CDR1 MNHNS, CDR2 SASEGT. The CDR3 has 12 residues. In nucleotides, the CDR3 is TGTGCCAGCCTAAGGGAGAAGGAGACCCAGTACTTC. This encodes CASLREKETQYF.

This clone was counted between two and nine times. The chain combines TRBV7-9 with TRBJ2-3; 7 nucleotides align to TRBD2. The CDR3 is 16 amino acids. The J segment lost 2 bases and the V segment lost 1 base, leaving 6 bases of the junction unmatched. CDR1 is SEHNR and CDR2 is FQNEAQ in the germline V gene (reference sequence). In DNA, the CDR3 is TGTGCCAGCAGCTTAGGTTTGGAGCGGGACACAGATACGCAGTATTTT. Translated: CASSLGLERDTDTQYF.

This clone was seen only a few times. The V call is TRBV29-1, the J call TRBJ2-7; D not resolved. The germline gives CDR1 SQVTM, CDR2 ANQGSEA. Trimming left V 7 bases short and J 2 bases short, with 12 bases between. The CDR3 contains 12 residues. The CDR3 DNA sequence: TGCAGCGGGACGGGCGAGGCCTACGAGCAGTACTTC. It yields the protein CSGTGEAYEQYF.

The rearrangement links TRBV7-6 to TRBJ1-2; D remains ambiguous. V lost 1 base and J 3 bases, leaving 9 bases between the germline ends. From germline, CDR1 is SGHVS and CDR2 FNYEAQ. There are 14 residues in the CDR3. The CDR3: CASSLGSEYYGYTF. The CDR3 DNA follows: TGTGCCAGCAGCTTAGGGTCAGAATACTATGGCTACACCTTC.

The chain carries TRBV5-4 and TRBJ2-1; D gene unclear. CDR1 is SGHNT and CDR2 is YYREEE in the germline V gene (reference sequence). The CDR3 has 14 amino acids. Trimming removed 3 bases from V and 0 bases from J, with 7 bases in between. CDR3 in amino acids: CASSWIDSYNEQFF. In nucleotides, the CDR3 is TGTGCCAGCAGCTGGATAGACTCCTACAATGAGCAGTTCTTC.

The chain couples TRBV5-1 to TRBJ2-5, with D possibly matching TRBD1 (6 bases). CDR1 SGHRS and CDR2 YFSETQ come from the germline V gene. The CDR3 sequence is 13 residues long. Trimming stripped 4 bases from V and 4 bases from J, with 11 bases between. CDR3 sequence reads: CASSLGQRETQYF. The DNA of the CDR3 is TGCGCCAGCAGCCTAGGACAGCGAGAGACCCAGTACTTC.

V usage is TRBV27 and J usage is TRBJ2-6, with TRBD1 matching over 9 bases. Germline trimming cut 5 bases from V and 0 bases from J; bases unmatched to any gene: 5. Germline lookup yields CDR1 MNHEY and CDR2 SMNVEV (reference sequence). The CDR3 runs to 17 residues. The CDR3 spells CASSKTGGISGANVLTF. The DNA for the CDR3 is TGTGCCAGCAGTAAGACAGGGGGGATCTCTGGGGCCAACGTCCTGACTTTC.

This sequence joins TRBV7-9 and TRBJ2-7; D may be TRBD2 (6 bases). V was cut by 8 bases and J by 7 bases, with 15 bases left in between. The CDR3 length is 12 residues. Germline CDR1 SEHNR, CDR2 FQNEAQ (reference sequence). The CDR3 nucleotides read TGTGCCAGCGGACCGGGAGCATTAGAGCAGTACTTC. It is translated as CASGPGALEQYF.

The chain couples TRBV5-1 to TRBJ2-7; 11 nucleotides agree with TRBD2. This CDR3 has 15 amino acids. Germline CDR1 SGHRS, CDR2 YFSETQ. V lost 4 bases and J lost 2; bases outside the gene matches: 5. The CDR3 loop is CASSPRLAGTYEQYF. CDR3 sequence (DNA): TGCGCCAGCAGCCCAAGACTAGCGGGGACCTACGAGCAGTACTTC.

J is TRBJ1-1 and V is TRBV7-6, with a tentative D call TRBD1 (6 bases). From germline, CDR1 is SGHVS and CDR2 FNYEAQ. Trimming cost V 4 bases and J 4 bases, with 13 bases left between them. The CDR3 sequence is 14 residues long. In DNA form, the CDR3 reads TGTGCCAGCAGCTACAGGGATCGCGTCACTGAAGCTTTCTTT. This codes for CASSYRDRVTEAFF.

The rearrangement links TRBV18 to TRBJ2-1; a weak D match, TRBD2 (5 bases). The CDR3 consists of 13 residues. Per the germline V gene, CDR1 is KGHSH and CDR2 is LQKENI. V was trimmed by 11 bases and J by 3 bases, leaving 14 bases between them. The CDR3 here is CACAPAVYNEQFF. DNA of the CDR3: TGTGCCTGCGCACCAGCGGTCTACAATGAGCAGTTCTTC.

This clone was picked up a small number of times. The J gene is TRBJ2-5, the V gene TRBV7-2; 11 bases align to TRBD2. Germline assignment: CDR1 SGHTA and CDR2 FQGNSA. The CDR3 length is 15 residues. V lost 5 bases and J lost 2; bases outside the gene matches: 4. The CDR3 reads CASSVRTSGQETQYF. DNA of the CDR3: TGTGCCAGCAGCGTAAGGACTAGCGGGCAAGAGACCCAGTACTTC.

In its sample, this clone was seen a few times. This CDR3 is also generated by other DNA sequences in the sample. This chain links TRBV14 with TRBJ1-4; D might be TRBD1 (5 bases). The CDR3 has 15 residues. CDR1 is SGHDN and CDR2 is FVKESK in the germline V gene. The V end was cut by 1 base, the J end by 8 bases, with 14 bases between. Written as DNA, the CDR3 is TGTGCCAGCAGCCAAGGGGGCAGAGTGAGCGAAAAACTGTTTTTT. Residues: CASSQGGRVSEKLFF. The full variable domain, in which reference TRBV14 and TRBJ1-4 provide the parts outside the CDR3, is EAGVTQFPSHSVIEKGQTVTLRCDPISGHDNLYWYRRVMGKEIKFLLHFVKESKQDESGMPNNRFLAERTGGTYSTLKVQPAELEDSGVYFCASSQGGRVSEKLFFGSGTQLSVL.